The T cell receptor (beta chain) described here comes from a study of T-cell reconstitution after alpha-beta-depleted transplantation in children. There are 13 residues in the CDR3. V lost 3 bases and J lost 7, with 9 bases in between. This clonotype has more than one count but fewer than ten. Preparing the TCRbeta library involved the use of unique molecular identifiers. TCRdb reanalysed the PCR reads using MiXCR and keeps one entry per CDR3 protein. This sample yields 450,000 to 500,000 distinct CDR3 sequences, of which approximately 13% are seen a single time; around 6.1% belongs to the top ten. The origin of this receptor is a human donor who donated a stem cell graft to a child with combined immunodeficiency. The specimen comprised PBMCs from the stem cell graft donor, sampled from the stem cell graft. The chain recombines TRBV12-3 or TRBV12-4 with TRBJ2-2; TRBD2 might be the D (6 bases). The CDR3 spells CASSLYGGGELFF. CDR3 DNA sequence: TGTGCCAGCAGTTTGTACGGGGGCGGGGAGCTGTTTTTT.